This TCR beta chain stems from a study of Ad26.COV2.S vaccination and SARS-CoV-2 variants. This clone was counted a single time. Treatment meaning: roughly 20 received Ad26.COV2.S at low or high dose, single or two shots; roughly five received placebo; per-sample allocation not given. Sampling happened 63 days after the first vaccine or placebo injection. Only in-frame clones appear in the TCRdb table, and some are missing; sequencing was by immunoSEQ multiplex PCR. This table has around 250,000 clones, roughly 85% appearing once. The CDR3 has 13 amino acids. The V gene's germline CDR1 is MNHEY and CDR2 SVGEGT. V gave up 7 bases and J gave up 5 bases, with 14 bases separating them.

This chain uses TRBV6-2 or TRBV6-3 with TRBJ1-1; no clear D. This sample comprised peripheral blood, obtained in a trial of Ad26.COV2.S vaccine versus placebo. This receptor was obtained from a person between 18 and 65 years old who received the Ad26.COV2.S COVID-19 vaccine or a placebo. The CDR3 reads CASTPPAGTEAFF. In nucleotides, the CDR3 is TGTGCCAGCACCCCGCCGGCGGGGACTGAAGCTTTCTTT.